This TCR beta chain came from a study of response to subunit inactivated influenza vaccine. V was trimmed by 0 bases and J by 7 bases, leaving 10 bases between them. CDR3 length equals 13 residues. CDR1 and CDR2 from the germline V gene are SGHDT and YYEEEE. TCRdb analysed the RT-PCR reads with MiXCR anew, one entry per CDR3 protein. The table records roughly 520,000 distinct CDR3 sequences, about 25% of them present only once. This sequence was found in a man aged 50-59 years who received an inactivated influenza vaccine. The source was CD4+ T cells sorted from PBMCs, collected 4 to 6 days after vaccination. The V and J genes are TRBV5-6 and TRBJ1-2; D is unresolved. The CDR3 is CASSLETRVGYTF. DNA for the CDR3: TGTGCCAGCAGCTTGGAAACGAGGGTTGGCTACACCTTC.